This T cell receptor beta chain stems from a study of Ad26.COV2.S vaccination and SARS-CoV-2 variants. Germline CDR1 is SQVTM and CDR2 is ANQGSEA. The CDR3 runs 14 residues. Trimming left V 3 bases short and J 3 bases short, with 14 bases between. Here immunoSEQ multiplex PCR was the method, and the copy in TCRdb shows in-frame clones only, minus some. Seen here are fewer than 400,000 clones, about 88% observed once, and the top ten hold roughly 3%. Treatment: around 19 received Ad26.COV2.S at low or high dose, single or two shots; about five received placebo; per-sample allocation not given. Day 63 following the first vaccine or placebo injection was when the samples were taken.

The receptor's source is a person between 18 and 59 years old who received the Ad26.COV2.S COVID-19 vaccine or a placebo. The source material was peripheral blood, sampled in a trial of Ad26.COV2.S vaccine versus placebo. The V gene is TRBV29-1, the J gene TRBJ1-2; TRBD1 is a possible D gene (6 bases). CDR3 nucleotides: TGCAGCGTTGAGACGGGGGCCTTTGACTATGGCTACACCTTC. Translated: CSVETGAFDYGYTF. The full variable domain, in which reference TRBV29-1 and TRBJ1-2 provide the parts outside the CDR3, is SAVISQKPSRDICQRGTSLTIQCQVDSQVTMMFWYRQQPGQSLTLIATANQGSEATYESGFVIDKFPISRPNLTFSTLTVSNMSPEDSSIYLCSVETGAFDYGYTFGSGTRLTVV.